This T cell receptor beta chain emerged from a study of Ad26.COV2.S vaccination and SARS-CoV-2 variants (dated by TCRdb to the early 2020s). Background for the entire study: Vaccine-arm donors were drawn from COV1001, a multicentre, randomized, double-blind, placebo-controlled phase I-IIa trial of Ad26.COV2.S in healthy adults. Trial participants were randomized into five groups of five, in which low-dose or high-dose Ad26.COV2.S was given once or twice, or placebo was given on both occasions. Sequencing of the TCRbeta repertoire served to evaluate the specificity and breadth of SARS-CoV-2-reactive T cell receptors following Ad26.COV2.S vaccination. Throughout the experiments and outcome assessment, investigators stayed blinded to trial group allocation. Ad26.COV2.S was given intramuscularly at 5x10^10 or 1x10^11 viral particles, as a single shot or as two shots 56 days apart. A total of 32 samples were included in the TCR-sequenced set, comprising roughly 20 Ad26.COV2.S vaccine recipients, 5 placebo recipients and 8 SARS-CoV-2 convalescent individuals. General study outcomes and caveats: After vaccination, spike-specific CD8+ and CD4+ T cell responses were reported to show substantial breadth. Comparing responses between vaccine doses or regimens was not something the study was powered to do. It was noted by the authors that total T cell responses may have been underestimated by the TCR breadth and depth analyses. Spike-specific TCR breadth was higher in Ad26.COV2.S recipients than in placebo recipients (P = 0.0014). Vaccine and placebo recipients had similar non-spike TCR breadth, a finding consistent with the vaccine containing only spike.

The immunoSEQ Assay was the method used to sequence TCRbeta CDR3 regions. After extraction, genomic DNA underwent amplification by bias-controlled multiplex PCR, followed by high-throughput sequencing. For the original study's pipeline: Collapsing and filtering of sequences were performed to quantify the absolute abundance of each unique TCRbeta CDR3 region. T cell fraction was estimated by normalizing TCRbeta template counts to usable DNA, which was measured by amplifying reference genes present in all nucleated cells. Repertoire TCRs were annotated as SARS-CoV-2-specific by exact matching of V gene, CDR3 amino acid sequence and J gene to a known reactive TCR set. MIRA supplied the reference SARS-CoV-2 TCR set, which was filtered for enrichment in COVID-19-positive ImmuneCODE repertoires so that public or cross-reactive TCRs were removed. Using the MIRA antigens, annotated TCRs were further analysed by specific ORF or by position within an ORF. Breadth was defined as annotated unique rearrangements over total unique productive rearrangements; depth was the summed frequency of those rearrangements. Group comparisons of TCR breadth used two-sided Wilcoxon rank-sum tests. Sourced from immuneACCESS, this table was stored by TCRdb with only in-frame sequences that have V and J called. A share of the clones is absent; for the studies checked, an unresolved V gene accounts for under half, and the remainder has no known explanation. From that table come the V and J calls and clone size; the DNA was used to work out D and trimming. This sample holds some 350,000 clones; 70% to 90% were observed only once. The top ten constitute 3.3% of the sample.

Explained via the paper, the treatment or condition label denotes: 19 received Ad26.COV2.S at low or high dose, single or two shots; a few received placebo; per-sample allocation not given. For vaccine and placebo recipients, repertoires were sequenced using samples collected on day 63 after the first injection. Cohort 1b enrolled roughly 25 adults aged 18-55 years at a single site in Boston, USA, between 29 July and 7 August 2020. Ad26.COV2.S was a replication-incompetent adenovirus type 26 vector expressing a prefusion-stabilized SARS-CoV-2 spike protein from the original Wuhan strain. For this clone: This receptor's antigen is unknown. No base qualities exist here, and no much larger clone lies one base off it.

This TCR came from a person between 18 and 60 years old who received the Ad26.COV2.S COVID-19 vaccine or a placebo. The sequenced sample was peripheral blood, obtained in a trial of Ad26.COV2.S vaccine versus placebo.

The CDR3 protein sequence reads: CASSERLQESYEQYF. The DNA sequence reads TGTGCCAGCAGTGAAAGACTACAAGAATCCTACGAGCAGTACTTC. The V gene is TRBV2 and the J gene is TRBJ2-7; 5 matching bases give a weak D call of TRBD2. The V end loses 2 bases and the J end loses 1 base, and a stretch of 12 bases separates them. Including the terminal cysteine and phenylalanine, the CDR3 comprises 15 residues. The CDR3 DNA has 45 bases and is translated from base 1. CDR1 is given as SNHLY and CDR2 as FYNNEI, both from the germline V gene.